The 6 T cell receptor beta chains given below trace back to one sample, sequenced in a study of blood T cells in healthy people across ages. A J-beta primer mix and a sample-barcoded 5' primer were used in a second PCR of about 6 to 12 cycles. TCRdb recomputed calls from the 5' RACE reads with MiXCR, one row per CDR3 protein. Among about 640,000 distinct CDR3 sequences listed, under 65% were seen once. Sequencing was carried out using blood. All receptors derive from a man between 60 and 75 years old in good health.

The rearrangement joins TRBV7-9 to TRBJ2-3, with TRBD2 matching over 11 bases. V lost 6 bases to trimming and J lost 2 bases; unmatched junction nucleotides: 7. This CDR3 region has 16 residues. CDR1 SEHNR and CDR2 FQNEAQ come from the germline V gene (reference sequence). The CDR3 DNA follows: TGTGCCAGCAGAGGGACTAGCGGACCGATCACAGATACGCAGTATTTT. It specifies CASRGTSGPITDTQYF. Full variable domain (remainder filled in from reference TRBV7-9 and TRBJ2-3): DTGVSQNPRHKITKRGQNVTFRCDPISEHNRLYWYRQTLGQGPEFLTYFQNEAQLEKSRLLSDRFSAERPKGSFSTLEIQRTEQGDSAMYLCASRGTSGPITDTQYFGPGTRLTVL.

This chain connects TRBV5-5 to TRBJ2-3; D is perhaps TRBD1 (6 bases). Trimming left V 0 bases short and J 3 bases short, with 11 bases between. The V gene's germline CDR1 is SGHKS and CDR2 YYEKEE (reference sequence). This CDR3 is built from 15 residues. CDR3 DNA sequence: TGTGCCAGCAGCTTGGAGGGACAAATGACAGATACGCAGTATTTT. Amino acid sequence: CASSLEGQMTDTQYF.

This clonotype was recorded once. This chain uses TRBV10-3 with TRBJ2-5, with 15 bases identical to TRBD2. The trim removed 6 bases at V and 2 bases at J, leaving 10 bases unmatched. Germline CDR1 reads ENHRY; CDR2 reads SYGVKD. CDR3 size: 18 residues. CDR3 protein: CAISLGGTSGGSQETQYF. The CDR3 bases are TGTGCCATCAGCTTGGGAGGGACTAGCGGGGGGTCACAAGAGACCCAGTACTTC.

V is TRBV20-1 and J is TRBJ2-3, with D perhaps matching TRBD1 or TRBD2 (6 bases each). The germline CDR1 and CDR2 sequences are DFQATT and SNEGSKA (reference sequence). V was cut by 6 bases and J by 5 bases, with 24 bases left in between. The CDR3 loop spans 16 amino acids. CDR3 DNA: TGCAGTGCGGACCCGGAGGGGACAATGGGGCAAGATACGCAGTATTTT. This gives the protein CSADPEGTMGQDTQYF.

The genes are TRBV5-8 and TRBJ1-4; D is perhaps TRBD1 (5 bases). CDR1 SGHTS and CDR2 YDEGEE come from the germline V gene. V was cut by 3 bases and J by 3 bases, with 12 bases left in between. The CDR3 runs 15 residues. The CDR3 DNA follows: TGTGCCAGCAGCTGGGGGGGAAGACCTAATGAAAAACTGTTTTTT. Translated, it gives CASSWGGRPNEKLFF.

The rearrangement uses TRBV18 and TRBJ2-4; unclear D gene. The tail of the sequence fits TRBJ2-5 better, so the J call may be wrong. This CDR3 is built from 14 residues. Per germline, CDR1 KGHSH and CDR2 LQKENI. The DNA for the CDR3 is TGTGCCAGCTCACCGGTCAGATCCCAAGAGACCCAGTACTTC. Protein sequence: CASSPVRSQETQYF.